One sample yielded the 29 T cell receptor beta chains listed below, sequenced in a study of Graves' ophthalmopathy and Graves' hyperthyroidism. RNA transcripts were the template, and TCR beta CDR3 regions were amplified from them. A first-round RT-PCR used HTBI primers, followed by a second-round multiplex PCR. TCRdb independently ran MiXCR on the multiplex PCR reads; one entry per CDR3 protein. This table holds 450,000 to 600,000 distinct CDR3 sequences, approximately 37% found once. Source material: peripheral blood or thyroid tissue (not recorded which). The origin of the receptors is an adult man with Graves' hyperthyroidism.

The chain employs TRBV10-3 and TRBJ2-1; the D is unclear. Germline CDR1 ENHRY, CDR2 SYGVKD. This CDR3 comprises 13 residues. V lost 4 bases, J lost 10 bases, and 14 bases lay in between. CDR3 nucleotides: TGTGCCATCAGTGGTAGCTACTCCTACGAGCAGTTCTTC. It is translated as CAISGSYSYEQFF.

This clonotype was counted only a few times. V usage is TRBV24-1 and J usage is TRBJ2-6; TRBD1 agrees at 7 bases. CDR1 KGHDR and CDR2 SFDVKD come from the germline V gene. This CDR3 is 18 amino acids long. Germline trimming cut 3 bases from V and 0 bases from J; bases unmatched to any gene: 7. The chain's CDR3 is CATSDAGSGGSGANVLTF. CDR3 coding DNA: TGTGCCACCAGTGATGCAGGATCAGGGGGCTCTGGGGCCAACGTCCTGACTTTC.

The V gene is TRBV29-1, the J gene TRBJ2-7; 7 bases match TRBD1. The CDR3 extends over 13 amino acids. The V and J ends lost 5 bases and 1 base, in that order; junction bases with no gene match: 5. The germline CDR1 and CDR2 sequences are SQVTM and ANQGSEA. The CDR3 spells CSVPGTASYEQYF. The DNA for the CDR3 is TGCAGCGTTCCAGGGACAGCGTCCTACGAGCAGTACTTC.

V is TRBV18 and J is TRBJ2-5; no clear D gene. Germline loops: CDR1 KGHSH, CDR2 LQKENI. V shed 2 bases and J shed 4 bases, with 11 bases lying between them. This CDR3 has 14 amino acids. The CDR3 is CASSPSMGTETQYF. CDR3 coding DNA: TGTGCCAGCTCACCATCGATGGGAACAGAGACCCAGTACTTC.

The gene calls are TRBV9 and TRBJ1-2, with D maybe TRBD1 (6 bases). The CDR3 contains 13 residues. Germline V gene lookup returns CDR1 SGDLS and CDR2 YYNGEE. Trimming shortened V by 4 bases and J by 8 bases, and 15 bases separated the two germline ends. The CDR3 reads CASSSSGAGGYTF. The CDR3 bases are TGTGCCAGCAGCAGTTCAGGGGCTGGGGGCTACACCTTC.

This clonotype came up many times. The V and J genes are TRBV29-1 and TRBJ1-5; D unresolved. The CDR3 runs to 14 residues. With 4 bases removed from V and 0 bases from J, the gap between germline ends came to 10 bases. CDR1 SQVTM and CDR2 ANQGSEA come from the germline V gene. CDR3 nucleotide sequence: TGCAGCGTTGTGGTTGGAAATAGCAATCAGCCCCAGCATTTT. Translated: CSVVVGNSNQPQHF.

This clonotype was seen many times. This chain joins TRBV11-2 and TRBJ2-5, with TRBD2 identical over 8 bases. Germline V gene sequence: CDR1 SGHAT, CDR2 FQNNGV. CDR3 length equals 14 residues. The junction had 6 bases not matched to a gene; V was cut back by 5 bases and J by 4 bases. For the CDR3, the DNA is TGTGCCAGCAGCCGGGGACTAGGTTCAGAGACCCAGTACTTC. As protein: CASSRGLGSETQYF.

The chain uses TRBV7-8 and TRBJ2-5; D ambiguous. CDR3 length: 14 residues. CDR1 is SGHVS and CDR2 is FQNEAQ in the germline V gene. V lost 2 bases and J lost 5, with 12 bases in between. CDR3: CASSLLASLETQYF. The CDR3 DNA follows: TGTGCCAGCAGCTTATTGGCGAGTTTGGAGACCCAGTACTTC.

This clonotype was observed a handful of times. CDR3 sequence reads: CASSQLRLNTGELFF. The CDR3 bases are TGTGCCAGCAGCCAATTGAGGTTAAACACCGGGGAGCTGTTTTTT. The chain couples TRBV14 to TRBJ2-2; D is unclear. The germline gives CDR1 SGHDN, CDR2 FVKESK. This CDR3 has 15 residues. V lost 2 bases to trimming and J lost 2 bases, with 9 bases between them. The full variable domain, its missing parts supplied by reference TRBV14 and TRBJ2-2, is EAGVTQFPSHSVIEKGQTVTLRCDPISGHDNLYWYRRVMGKEIKFLLHFVKESKQDESGMPNNRFLAERTGGTYSTLKVQPAELEDSGVYFCASSQLRLNTGELFFGEGSRLTVL.

This clonotype was detected many times. The J gene is TRBJ1-4, the V gene TRBV6-5, with D maybe TRBD1 (6 bases). CDR3 size: 15 residues. Germline V gene lookup returns CDR1 MNHEY and CDR2 SVGAGI. Trimming took 3 bases from V and 8 from J, leaving 16 bases between them. CDR3 protein: CASSYRQATREKLFF. The CDR3 DNA reads TGTGCCAGCAGTTATCGACAGGCCACTAGGGAAAAACTGTTTTTT.

This clonotype was detected ten times or more. The chain uses TRBV19 and TRBJ1-2; D possibly corresponds to TRBD1 (6 bases). Germline loops: CDR1 LNHDA, CDR2 SQIVND (reference sequence). V was trimmed by 3 bases and J by 6 bases, leaving 8 bases between them. This CDR3 has 12 residues. CDR3 region: CASSIWTDGYTF. Here the CDR3 DNA reads TGTGCCAGTAGTATTTGGACAGATGGCTACACCTTC.

V and J are TRBV29-1 and TRBJ1-2; 7 nucleotides agree with TRBD1. The CDR3 has 12 amino acids. V dropped 8 bases and J dropped 6; count of bases not matched to a gene: 9. Germline-derived CDR1 and CDR2 are SQVTM and ANQGSEA. CDR3 sequence (DNA): TGCAGCAGTAAACAGGGGAGGGATGGCTACACCTTC. This encodes CSSKQGRDGYTF.

The chain carries TRBV25-1 and TRBJ1-6, with a weak D call TRBD1 (5 bases). Germline V gene sequence: CDR1 MGHDK, CDR2 SYGVNS. The CDR3 is 16 residues long. Deletions cut 6 bases from V and 7 bases from J, with 19 bases between. The CDR3 nucleotides are TGTGCCAGCAGCGTAGGGTCCGGGACGGTGAATTCACCCCTCCACTTT. Translated, it gives CASSVGSGTVNSPLHF. Looking up the rest from reference TRBV25-1 and TRBJ1-6 gives the full variable domain: EADIYQTPRYLVIGTGKKITLECSQTMGHDKMYWYQQDPGMELHLIHYSYGVNSTEKGDLSSESTVSRIRTEHFPLTLESARPSHTSQYLCASSVGSGTVNSPLHFGNGTRLTVT.

The table lists this clonotype with many counts. The chain combines TRBV29-1 with TRBJ2-5, with D tentatively TRBD1 (8 bases). The germline CDR1 and CDR2 sequences are SQVTM and ANQGSEA. V was pared by 7 bases and J by 5 bases, with 17 bases between. The CDR3 is 13 residues long. CDR3 loop: CSGTYRGGETQYF. The CDR3 DNA is TGCAGCGGGACCTACAGGGGGGGGGAGACCCAGTACTTC. Full variable domain (outside the CDR3, taken from reference TRBV29-1 and TRBJ2-5): SAVISQKPSRDICQRGTSLTIQCQVDSQVTMMFWYRQQPGQSLTLIATANQGSEATYESGFVIDKFPISRPNLTFSTLTVSNMSPEDSSIYLCSGTYRGGETQYFGPGTRLLVL.

V and J are TRBV15 and TRBJ2-7, with D perhaps assigned TRBD1 or TRBD2 (5 bases each). The V end lost 3 bases, the J end lost 3 bases, and 15 bases lay between the germline ends. The germline V gene encodes CDR1 LNHNV and CDR2 YYDKDF (reference sequence). The length of the CDR3 is 15 residues. The CDR3 nucleotides read TGTGCCACCAGCAGCCCCCGGGACGGAATCTACGAGCAGTACTTC. It translates to CATSSPRDGIYEQYF.

The rearrangement uses TRBV20-1 and TRBJ2-7; no reliable D call. The CDR3 contains 14 residues. The germline V gene encodes CDR1 DFQATT and CDR2 SNEGSKA (reference sequence). V was cut by 2 bases and J by 7 bases, with 18 bases left in between. CDR3: CSARSPESPDEQYF. The DNA of the CDR3 is TGCAGTGCTAGATCGCCAGAGAGTCCGGATGAGCAGTACTTC.

The chain has TRBV20-1 and TRBJ1-5; 9 bases map to TRBD1. Germline V gives CDR1 DFQATT, CDR2 SNEGSKA (reference sequence). CDR3 length equals 13 residues. The trim removed 5 bases at V and 6 bases at J, leaving 5 bases unmatched. The CDR3 is CSAGTGPGQPQHF. The CDR3 coding sequence is TGCAGTGCTGGGACAGGGCCGGGTCAGCCCCAGCATTTT.

The V gene is TRBV7-9, the J gene TRBJ1-6, with D hard to call. CDR1 is SEHNR, CDR2 FQNEAQ, per germline (reference sequence). Trimming shortened V by 11 bases and J by 9 bases, and 14 bases separated the two germline ends. CDR3 length: 12 amino acids. CDR3 coding DNA: TGTGCCGGCCGCGCTGGGGTTTCACCCCTCCACTTT. The encoded protein is CAGRAGVSPLHF. The full variable domain, with the rest looked up from reference TRBV7-9 and TRBJ1-6, is DTGVSQNPRHKITKRGQNVTFRCDPISEHNRLYWYRQTLGQGPEFLTYFQNEAQLEKSRLLSDRFSAERPKGSFSTLEIQRTEQGDSAMYLCAGRAGVSPLHFGNGTRLTVT.

This clonotype was seen at least ten times. The V call is TRBV20-1, the J call TRBJ1-5, with TRBD1 as a possible D gene (5 bases). The CDR3 extends over 12 amino acids. Trimming took 5 bases from V and 11 from J, leaving 16 bases between them. Germline-derived CDR1 and CDR2 are DFQATT and SNEGSKA (reference sequence). In nucleotides, the CDR3 is TGCAGTGCTCACACCCAGGTGGGGGCCCAGCATTTT. Encoded protein: CSAHTQVGAQHF.

Worth noting for this clonotype: A much larger clone differs by one base, so this may be a read error. For the CDR3, the DNA is TGTGCCAGCAGCTTATATGGGGACAGTAGCTATGGCTACACCTTC. Its translation: CASSLYGDSSYGYTF. This chain joins TRBV7-9 and TRBJ1-2; 7 bases map to TRBD1. Per the germline V gene, CDR1 is SEHNR and CDR2 is FQNEAQ (reference sequence). The CDR3 is made up of 15 amino acids. V trimming: 2 bases; J trimming: 4 bases; junction bases outside the gene matches: 7.

This clonotype came up many times. The rearrangement links TRBV6-5 to TRBJ2-7, with TRBD1 matching over 9 bases. V shed 5 bases and J 2 bases; nucleotides not matched to a gene: 10. Germline CDR1 is MNHEY and CDR2 is SVGAGI. The CDR3 covers 16 residues. The CDR3 DNA reads TGTGCCAGCAGTCCTCGGACAGGGGAAGGAACCTACGAGCAGTACTTC. Translation gives CASSPRTGEGTYEQYF.

In this sample, this clonotype turned up once. The rearrangement joins TRBV3-1 to TRBJ2-7; TRBD2 might be the D (6 bases). The CDR3 loop spans 12 amino acids. Trimming cost V 5 bases and J 6 bases, with 11 bases left between them. Per germline, CDR1 LGHDT and CDR2 YNNKEL (reference sequence). The CDR3 is CASSKERAEQYF. The CDR3, as DNA: TGTGCCAGCAGCAAGGAGCGGGCCGAGCAGTACTTC.

This clonotype was seen a handful of times. The J gene is TRBJ1-6, the V gene TRBV9, with 9 bases fitting TRBD1. The germline CDR1 and CDR2 sequences are SGDLS and YYNGEE. The CDR3 contains 15 residues. V was clipped by 3 bases and J by 9 bases; unmatched bases: 7. This CDR3 is CASSATGTGTSPLHF. Written as DNA, the CDR3 is TGTGCCAGCAGCGCAACCGGGACAGGGACTTCACCCCTCCACTTT.

The rearrangement links TRBV13 to TRBJ2-6; D possibly corresponds to TRBD2 (5 bases). This CDR3 has 14 residues. The V gene lost 1 base and the J gene lost 5 bases, with 6 bases spanning the gap. Germline lookup yields CDR1 PRHDT and CDR2 FYEKMQ (reference sequence). The CDR3 DNA reads TGTGCCAGCAGCTTAGTCGGGAGGGCCAACGTCCTGACTTTC. It encodes CASSLVGRANVLTF.

This clonotype was observed a single time. An end of the junction differs from the germline gene, which may be a read error. The chain employs TRBV10-3 and TRBJ1-2; D may be TRBD1 (5 bases). This CDR3 is built from 13 residues. Germline-derived CDR1 and CDR2 are ENHRY and SYGVKD. Here the CDR3 DNA reads TGTGCCAGCAGTTTGGTCAGGGAATATGGCTACACCTTC. Protein: CASSLVREYGYTF.

This clonotype came up a few times. In DNA form, the CDR3 reads TGTGCCAGCAGCCATACAATGGACCAGGTCAACTACGAGCAGTACTTC. It codes for CASSHTMDQVNYEQYF. The gene calls are TRBV7-2 and TRBJ2-7; D is unclear. Trimming removed 5 bases from V and 3 bases from J, with 20 bases in between. This CDR3 has 16 residues. Germline V CDR1 and CDR2: SGHTA, FQGNSA.

This clonotype has only a few counts. The chain combines TRBV10-1 with TRBJ2-2; D remains ambiguous. Germline-derived CDR1 and CDR2 are WNHNN and SYGVQD (reference sequence). V was clipped by 4 bases and J by 4 bases, with 7 bases between them. This CDR3 contains 13 residues. DNA of the CDR3: TGCGCCAGCAGTGGGTCGAGCACCGGGGAGCTGTTTTTT. Its translation is CASSGSSTGELFF.

This clonotype was counted ten times or more. This chain uses TRBV7-9 with TRBJ2-2; a possible D gene is TRBD1 (6 bases). This CDR3 contains 14 residues. In germline, CDR1 is SEHNR, CDR2 FQNEAQ (reference sequence). Trimming stripped 3 bases from V and 5 bases from J, with 10 bases between. The CDR3 loop is CASSLDSRTGELFF. For the CDR3, the DNA is TGTGCCAGCAGCTTGGACAGTAGAACCGGGGAGCTGTTTTTT.

The sample holds many counts of this clonotype. V and J are TRBV19 and TRBJ1-5; D is perhaps TRBD1 (5 bases). From germline, CDR1 is LNHDA and CDR2 SQIVND (reference sequence). This CDR3 is 15 amino acids long. V dropped 2 bases and J dropped 6 bases, with 14 bases sitting between them. CDR3 region: CASSIWTGEGQPQHF. The DNA for the CDR3 is TGTGCCAGTAGTATATGGACGGGGGAGGGTCAGCCCCAGCATTTT.